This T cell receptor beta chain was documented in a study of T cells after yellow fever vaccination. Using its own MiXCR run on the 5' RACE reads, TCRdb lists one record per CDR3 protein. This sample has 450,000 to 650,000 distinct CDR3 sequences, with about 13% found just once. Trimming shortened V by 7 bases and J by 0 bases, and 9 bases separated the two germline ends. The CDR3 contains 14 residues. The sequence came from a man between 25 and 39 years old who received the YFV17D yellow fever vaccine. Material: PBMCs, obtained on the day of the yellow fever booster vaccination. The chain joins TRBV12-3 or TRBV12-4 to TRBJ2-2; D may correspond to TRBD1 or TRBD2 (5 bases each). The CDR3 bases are TGTGCCAGCATCTTGGGGGCGAACACCGGGGAGCTGTTTTTT. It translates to CASILGANTGELFF.